This T cell receptor (beta chain) emerged from a study of CD8+CD57+ T cells in acquired aplastic anemia. Study overall: When averaged, DNA from sorted CD4+ and CD8+ cells came to approximately 3.2 ug.

Study-wide points: Sharing between patients and controls was observed for 25 to 30 CD8+ CDR3 sequences.

The ends were cut back, 3 bases at V and 3 bases at J, with 17 bases in the middle. The CDR3 length is 15 residues. Per the germline V gene, CDR1 is DFQATT and CDR2 is SNEGSKA (reference sequence). With respect to this clonotype: The antigen remains undetermined.

Sequencing involved patients with CD8+CD57+ cell expansion previously shown by flow cytometry. Genomic DNA provided the template from which TCR beta VDJ and CDR3 profiles were obtained. Via MiXCR, TCRdb re-called the reads, giving one row per CDR3 protein. The repertoire includes around 220,000 distinct CDR3 sequences, 40% to 60% of them detected once, and about 20% sits in the top ten. The sequence was obtained from a human donor with aplastic anemia. The rearrangement uses TRBV20-1 and TRBJ1-2; TRBD1 is a possible D gene (5 bases). Material: sorted CD4+, CD8+, or CD8+CD57+ T cells (not recorded which) from PBMCs. The DNA for the CDR3 is TGCAGTGCTAGTCCCGCGGATGGGGGGTACTATGGCTACACCTTC. It translates to CSASPADGGYYGYTF.